This is a list of T cell receptor beta chains from one sample in a study of long-term antiretroviral therapy in people with HIV. Libraries were prepared by immunoSEQ multiplex PCR; TCRdb keeps only in-frame clonotypes and omits some of them. This sample has more than 25,000 clones; 95% to 98% occur once, and the top ten carry less than 2.5%. The sequenced sample was unsorted PBMCs, obtained 7.6 years after starting antiretroviral therapy. These receptors came from a man younger than 40 with HIV. Each CDR3 is given with its conserved first and last residue. A D gene is named only where the DNA matches it firmly. Clone size is given for some rows only: seen once, a few or many times, or a class if the clone is expanded.

CDR3 DNA: TGTGCCAGCAGAGGGAGAGGGGTATGGAGCCAGCCCCAGCATTTT
CDR3 protein: CASRGRGVWSQPQHF
D gene: NA
J gene: TRBJ1-5
clone size: NA
V gene: TRBV6-5

CDR3 DNA: TGTGCCAGCAGTGACGAGGCAGGGGATGGCTACACCTTC
CDR3 protein: CASSDEAGDGYTF
D gene: NA
J gene: TRBJ1-2
clone size: NA
V gene: TRBV6-4

CDR3 DNA: TGTGCCAGCAGTTTCTCCTCCTACAATGAGCAGTTCTTC
CDR3 protein: CASSFSSYNEQFF
D gene: NA
J gene: TRBJ2-1
clone size: NA
V gene: TRBV6-6

CDR3 DNA: TGTGCCAGCAGTCTTCGTGGGGACCGCAACAATGAGCAGTTCTTC
CDR3 protein: CASSLRGDRNNEQFF
D gene: NA
J gene: TRBJ2-1
clone size: NA
V gene: TRBV27

CDR3 DNA: TGTGCCAGCAGTTACTCGTCCTGGGGAAGGAACACTGAAGCTTTCTTT
CDR3 protein: CASSYSSWGRNTEAFF
D gene: NA
J gene: TRBJ1-1
clone size: NA
V gene: TRBV6-5

CDR3 DNA: TGCGCCAGCAGCTCGCATACCTACGAGCAGTACTTC
CDR3 protein: CASSSHTYEQYF
D gene: NA
J gene: TRBJ2-7
clone size: NA
V gene: TRBV5-1

CDR3 DNA: TGTGCCAGCGGGGGGGGAGATACGCAGTATTTT
CDR3 protein: CASGGGDTQYF
D gene: TRBD2
J gene: TRBJ2-3
clone size: NA
V gene: TRBV7-9

CDR3 DNA: TGTGCCAGCAGCTTAGACAGCCGAAACACCATATATTTT
CDR3 protein: CASSLDSRNTIYF
D gene: NA
J gene: TRBJ1-3
clone size: once
V gene: TRBV7-9

CDR3 DNA: TGTGCCAGCAGCCCAGGGGATGCCAAAAACATTCAGTACTTC
CDR3 protein: CASSPGDAKNIQYF
D gene: NA
J gene: TRBJ2-4
clone size: NA
V gene: TRBV5-4

CDR3 DNA: TGTGCCAGCAGTCCCACCCGAGACAGGACCTATGGCTACACCTTC
CDR3 protein: CASSPTRDRTYGYTF
D gene: NA
J gene: TRBJ1-2
clone size: NA
V gene: TRBV27

CDR3 DNA: TGTGCCAGCAGCACCGGGGAGGGCCCAGGGGCCCAGTACTTC
CDR3 protein: CASSTGEGPGAQYF
D gene: NA
J gene: TRBJ2-5
clone size: NA
V gene: TRBV21-1

CDR3 DNA: TGTGCCAGCAGCTTAACTTTCTCTGGAAACACCATATATTTT
CDR3 protein: CASSLTFSGNTIYF
D gene: NA
J gene: TRBJ1-3
clone size: NA
V gene: TRBV7-6

CDR3 DNA: TGCGCCAGCAGCCCCCAGCGGGAGTCGACAGATACGCAGTATTTT
CDR3 protein: CASSPQRESTDTQYF
D gene: TRBD2
J gene: TRBJ2-3
clone size: NA
V gene: TRBV4-3

CDR3 DNA: TGTGCCAGCAGCTCGTGGGGGGTGCAGAAAGCTTTCTTT
CDR3 protein: CASSSWGVQKAFF
D gene: NA
J gene: TRBJ1-1
clone size: NA
V gene: TRBV5-4

CDR3 DNA: TGTGCCAGCAGTCCCCTAGCGGGATACGGCTACACCTTC
CDR3 protein: CASSPLAGYGYTF
D gene: NA
J gene: TRBJ1-2
clone size: once
V gene: TRBV28

CDR3 DNA: TGTGCCAGCAGCTACGGGCAGGGGGCTAAGGATACGCAGTATTTT
CDR3 protein: CASSYGQGAKDTQYF
D gene: TRBD1
J gene: TRBJ2-3
clone size: NA
V gene: TRBV6-1

CDR3 DNA: TGTGCCACCAGCAGGAGCAGGATGTACGAGCAGTACTTC
CDR3 protein: CATSRSRMYEQYF
D gene: NA
J gene: TRBJ2-7
clone size: NA
V gene: TRBV15

CDR3 DNA: TGCGCCAGCAGCCAAGATAGGGAAGAGACCCAGTACTTC
CDR3 protein: CASSQDREETQYF
D gene: NA
J gene: TRBJ2-5
clone size: NA
V gene: TRBV4-3

CDR3 DNA: TGTGCCAGCAGCCAAGGGAGTAACAGGGGGCGCAACAATGAGCAGTTCTTC
CDR3 protein: CASSQGSNRGRNNEQFF
D gene: TRBD1
J gene: TRBJ2-1
clone size: NA
V gene: TRBV4-2

CDR3 DNA: TGTGCCTGGAGTAGCCCCCCGGACGGCCGATACGAGCAGTACTTC
CDR3 protein: CAWSSPPDGRYEQYF
D gene: NA
J gene: TRBJ2-7
clone size: NA
V gene: TRBV30

CDR3 DNA: TGTGCCAGCTCGGTCCCGGGACAGGGGGCCCACGAGCAGTACTTC
CDR3 protein: CASSVPGQGAHEQYF
D gene: TRBD1
J gene: TRBJ2-7
clone size: NA
V gene: TRBV18

CDR3 DNA: TGTGCCAGTAGTGATCGACGACTGGACGAGCAGTACTTC
CDR3 protein: CASSDRRLDEQYF
D gene: NA
J gene: TRBJ2-7
clone size: NA
V gene: TRBV19

CDR3 DNA: TGTGCCAGCAGCTGGGCAGGGAACAATGAGCAGTTCTTC
CDR3 protein: CASSWAGNNEQFF
D gene: NA
J gene: TRBJ2-1
clone size: NA
V gene: TRBV5-4

CDR3 DNA: TGTGCCAGCGGTAGCGGGAGCTCCTACGAGCAGTACTTC
CDR3 protein: CASGSGSSYEQYF
D gene: TRBD2
J gene: TRBJ2-7
clone size: once
V gene: TRBV4-2

CDR3 DNA: TGTGCCAGCAGCTTAAGCCGGGGCTTTTCCTACGAGCAGTACTTC
CDR3 protein: CASSLSRGFSYEQYF
D gene: NA
J gene: TRBJ2-7
clone size: once
V gene: TRBV7-2

CDR3 DNA: TGTGCCAGCAGAGAAGCGGGACCTCAATACGAGCAGTACTTC
CDR3 protein: CASREAGPQYEQYF
D gene: TRBD2
J gene: TRBJ2-7
clone size: NA
V gene: TRBV7-9

CDR3 DNA: TGCGCCAGCAGCTTCAACTCTGGAAACACCATATATTTT
CDR3 protein: CASSFNSGNTIYF
D gene: NA
J gene: TRBJ1-3
clone size: NA
V gene: TRBV5-1

CDR3 DNA: TGTGCCAGCAGTTACGACTACAATGAGCAGTTCTTC
CDR3 protein: CASSYDYNEQFF
D gene: NA
J gene: TRBJ2-1
clone size: NA
V gene: TRBV6-6

CDR3 DNA: TGCGCCAGCAGCGCCGGCACGGGTAACTATGGCTACACCTTC
CDR3 protein: CASSAGTGNYGYTF
D gene: NA
J gene: TRBJ1-2
clone size: NA
V gene: TRBV4-1

CDR3 DNA: TGTGCCAGTAGTATAAGTTTGGAGAACACTGAAGCTTTCTTT
CDR3 protein: CASSISLENTEAFF
D gene: NA
J gene: TRBJ1-1
clone size: NA
V gene: TRBV19

CDR3 DNA: TGCGCCAGCAGCTTGGGAATCAGCGATGAGCAGTTCTTC
CDR3 protein: CASSLGISDEQFF
D gene: NA
J gene: TRBJ2-1
clone size: NA
V gene: TRBV5-1

CDR3 DNA: TGTGCCAGTAGTTTCACAGGGAGCTCGTATGGCTACACCTTC
CDR3 protein: CASSFTGSSYGYTF
D gene: NA
J gene: TRBJ1-2
clone size: NA
V gene: TRBV19

CDR3 DNA: TGTGCCAGCAGTATTGCTGGGGGGAGGGGACAAGAGACCCAGTACTTC
CDR3 protein: CASSIAGGRGQETQYF
D gene: TRBD2
J gene: TRBJ2-5
clone size: NA
V gene: TRBV7-2

CDR3 DNA: TGTGCCAGCAGCTTAGCGGCCACGATGGGGGGACACTACGAGCAGTACTTC
CDR3 protein: CASSLAATMGGHYEQYF
D gene: NA
J gene: TRBJ2-7
clone size: NA
V gene: TRBV7-8

CDR3 DNA: TGTGCCAGCAACGAACAGCCCCAGCATTTT
CDR3 protein: CASNEQPQHF
D gene: NA
J gene: TRBJ1-5
clone size: NA
V gene: TRBV6-6

CDR3 DNA: TGCAGCGTCATGATGCGGGCTAGCGGGGGCCGTGATACGCAGTATTTT
CDR3 protein: CSVMMRASGGRDTQYF
D gene: TRBD2
J gene: TRBJ2-3
clone size: NA
V gene: TRBV29-1

CDR3 DNA: TGTGCCAGCAGTCCGCGGGACAGGGCCTACGAGCAGTACTTC
CDR3 protein: CASSPRDRAYEQYF
D gene: TRBD1
J gene: TRBJ2-7
clone size: NA
V gene: TRBV6-5

CDR3 DNA: TGTGCCAGCAGCTCCAAGGGACTATACGGCACAGATACGCAGTATTTT
CDR3 protein: CASSSKGLYGTDTQYF
D gene: TRBD2
J gene: TRBJ2-3
clone size: NA
V gene: TRBV7-9

CDR3 DNA: TGCGCCAGCAGCCCGTCTAGGGACCACCACGGGGATTCACCCCTCCACTTT
CDR3 protein: CASSPSRDHHGDSPLHF
D gene: NA
J gene: TRBJ1-6
clone size: NA
V gene: TRBV4-1

CDR3 DNA: TGCGCCAGCAGCTTGCTTCAGCTTACCGGGGAGCTGTTTTTT
CDR3 protein: CASSLLQLTGELFF
D gene: NA
J gene: TRBJ2-2
clone size: NA
V gene: TRBV5-1

CDR3 DNA: TGCGCCAGCAGCTTTTCGACGGCAATCCCAGAGACCCAGTACTTC
CDR3 protein: CASSFSTAIPETQYF
D gene: NA
J gene: TRBJ2-5
clone size: NA
V gene: TRBV5-1

CDR3 DNA: TGTGCCAGCAGCCTGGGACAGGGAGGTCCTATTCCTGGCTACACCTTC
CDR3 protein: CASSLGQGGPIPGYTF
D gene: TRBD1
J gene: TRBJ1-2
clone size: NA
V gene: TRBV4-2

CDR3 DNA: TGTGCCAGCAGCTTAAACTCGCCGACCGGTGGCTACACCTTC
CDR3 protein: CASSLNSPTGGYTF
D gene: NA
J gene: TRBJ1-2
clone size: NA
V gene: TRBV11-2

CDR3 DNA: TGCGCCAGCAGCCAAGAGGGGCAGGGCCGCAATCAGCCCCAGCATTTT
CDR3 protein: CASSQEGQGRNQPQHF
D gene: NA
J gene: TRBJ1-5
clone size: NA
V gene: TRBV4-1

CDR3 DNA: TGTGCCAGCAGCCTAGGAGGGCAGGCTAATTCACCCCTCCACTTT
CDR3 protein: CASSLGGQANSPLHF
D gene: NA
J gene: TRBJ1-6
clone size: NA
V gene: TRBV13

CDR3 DNA: TGTGCCAGCAGCCGTTTTGGACGGGGCGGGAGCTCTAGCACAGATACGCAGTATTTT
CDR3 protein: CASSRFGRGGSSSTDTQYF
D gene: TRBD2
J gene: TRBJ2-3
clone size: NA
V gene: TRBV7-2